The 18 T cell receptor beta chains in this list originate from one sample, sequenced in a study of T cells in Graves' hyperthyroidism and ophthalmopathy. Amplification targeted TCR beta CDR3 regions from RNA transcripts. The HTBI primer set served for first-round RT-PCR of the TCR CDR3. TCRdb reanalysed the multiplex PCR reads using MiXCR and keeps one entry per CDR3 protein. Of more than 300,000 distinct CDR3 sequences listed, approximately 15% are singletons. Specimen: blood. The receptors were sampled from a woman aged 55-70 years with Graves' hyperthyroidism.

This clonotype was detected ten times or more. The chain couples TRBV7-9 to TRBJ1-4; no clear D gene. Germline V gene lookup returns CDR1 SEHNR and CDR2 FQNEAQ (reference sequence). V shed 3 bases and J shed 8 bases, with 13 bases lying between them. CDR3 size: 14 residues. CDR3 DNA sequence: TGTGCCAGCAGCTTGCAGGATGGTGGAGAAAAACTGTTTTTT. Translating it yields CASSLQDGGEKLFF.

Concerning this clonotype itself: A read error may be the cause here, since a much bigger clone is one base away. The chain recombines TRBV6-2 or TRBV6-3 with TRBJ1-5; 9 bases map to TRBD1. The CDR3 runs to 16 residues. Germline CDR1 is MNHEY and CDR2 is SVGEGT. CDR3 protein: CASGYPITGGHQPQHF. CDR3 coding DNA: TGTGCCAGCGGTTACCCTATCACAGGGGGCCATCAGCCCCAGCATTTT.

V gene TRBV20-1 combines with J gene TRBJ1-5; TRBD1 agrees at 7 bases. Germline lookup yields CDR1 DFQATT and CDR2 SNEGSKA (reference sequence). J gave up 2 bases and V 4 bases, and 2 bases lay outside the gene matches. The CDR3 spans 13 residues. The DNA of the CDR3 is TGCAGTGCTAACAGGGGTGGCAATCAGCCCCAGCATTTT. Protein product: CSANRGGNQPQHF.

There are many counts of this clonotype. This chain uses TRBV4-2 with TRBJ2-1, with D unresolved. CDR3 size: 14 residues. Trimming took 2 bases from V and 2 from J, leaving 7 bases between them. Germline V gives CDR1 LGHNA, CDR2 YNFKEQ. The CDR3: CASSQNQAYNEQFF. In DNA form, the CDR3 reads TGTGCCAGCAGCCAAAATCAGGCCTACAATGAGCAGTTCTTC.

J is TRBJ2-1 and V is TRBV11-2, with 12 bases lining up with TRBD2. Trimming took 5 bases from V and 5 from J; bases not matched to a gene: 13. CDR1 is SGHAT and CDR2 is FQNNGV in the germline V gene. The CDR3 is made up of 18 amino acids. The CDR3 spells CASSLGRKLAGGDNEQFF. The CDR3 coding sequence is TGTGCCAGCAGCCTCGGGAGGAAACTAGCGGGAGGCGACAATGAGCAGTTCTTC.

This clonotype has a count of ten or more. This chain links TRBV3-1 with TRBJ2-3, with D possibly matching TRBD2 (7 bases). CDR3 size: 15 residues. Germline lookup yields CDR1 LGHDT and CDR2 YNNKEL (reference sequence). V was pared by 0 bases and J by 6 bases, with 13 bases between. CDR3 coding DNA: TGTGCCAGCAGCCAAGACGAGGGGGGAGGGGATACGCAGTATTTT. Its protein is CASSQDEGGGDTQYF.

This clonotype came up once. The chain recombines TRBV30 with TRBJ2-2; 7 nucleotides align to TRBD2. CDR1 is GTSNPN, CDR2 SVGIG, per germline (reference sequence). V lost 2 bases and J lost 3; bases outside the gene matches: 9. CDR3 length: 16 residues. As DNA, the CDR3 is TGTGCCTGGAGTATCGGGGCGGGAGCCTACACCGGGGAGCTGTTTTTT. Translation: CAWSIGAGAYTGELFF. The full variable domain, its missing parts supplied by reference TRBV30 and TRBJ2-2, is SQTIHQWPATLVQPVGSPLSLECTVEGTSNPNLYWYRQAAGRGLQLLFYSVGIGQISSEVPQNLSASRPQDRQFILSSKKLLLSDSGFYLCAWSIGAGAYTGELFFGEGSRLTVL.

CDR3 nucleotides: TGTGCCAGCAGTGGGCCCTGGAAAGGAGAGAGCAATCAGCCCCAGCATTTT. It codes for CASSGPWKGESNQPQHF. The genes are TRBV6-7 and TRBJ1-5; D gene uncertain. TRBV6-7 is marked as an open reading frame, function uncertain. The CDR3 is made up of 17 amino acids. The ends were cut back, 5 bases at V and 1 base at J, with 18 bases in the middle.

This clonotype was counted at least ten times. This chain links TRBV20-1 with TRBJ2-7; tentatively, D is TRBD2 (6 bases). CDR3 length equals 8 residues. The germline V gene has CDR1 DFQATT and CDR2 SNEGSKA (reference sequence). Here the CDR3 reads CRDGRWYF. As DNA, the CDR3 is TGCAGAGACGGGAGATGGTACTTC.

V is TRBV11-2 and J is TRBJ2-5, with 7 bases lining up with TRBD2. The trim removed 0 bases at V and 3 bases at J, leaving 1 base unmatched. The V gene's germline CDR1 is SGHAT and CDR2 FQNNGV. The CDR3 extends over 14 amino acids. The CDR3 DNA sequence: TGTGCCAGCAGCTTAGACGCGGGAGAAGAGACCCAGTACTTC. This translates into CASSLDAGEETQYF.

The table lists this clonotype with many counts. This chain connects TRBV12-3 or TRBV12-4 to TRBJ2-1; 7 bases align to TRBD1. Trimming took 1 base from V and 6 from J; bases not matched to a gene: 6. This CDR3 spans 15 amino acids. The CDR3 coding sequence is TGTGCCAGCAGTTTAGTCCCGGGACAGATCAATGAGCAGTTCTTC. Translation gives CASSLVPGQINEQFF.

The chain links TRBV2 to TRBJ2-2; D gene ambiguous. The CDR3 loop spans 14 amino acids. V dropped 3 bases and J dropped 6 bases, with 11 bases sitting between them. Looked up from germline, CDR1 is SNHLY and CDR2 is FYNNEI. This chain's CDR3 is CASSESRSAGELFF. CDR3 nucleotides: TGTGCCAGCAGTGAGTCCAGGTCGGCCGGGGAGCTGTTTTTT.

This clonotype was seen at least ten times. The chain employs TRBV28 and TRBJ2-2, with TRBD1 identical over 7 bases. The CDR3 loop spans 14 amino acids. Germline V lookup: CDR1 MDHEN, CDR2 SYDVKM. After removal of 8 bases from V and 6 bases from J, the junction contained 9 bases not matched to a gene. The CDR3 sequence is CASLRGGSAGELFF. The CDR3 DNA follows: TGTGCCAGCCTCAGAGGGGGCTCGGCCGGGGAGCTGTTTTTT.

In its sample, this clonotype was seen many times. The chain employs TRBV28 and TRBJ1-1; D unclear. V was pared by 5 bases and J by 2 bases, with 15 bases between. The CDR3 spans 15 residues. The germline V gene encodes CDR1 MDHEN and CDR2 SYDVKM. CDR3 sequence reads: CASSPINRYNTEAFF. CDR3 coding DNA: TGTGCCAGCAGTCCAATTAACAGATACAACACTGAAGCTTTCTTT.

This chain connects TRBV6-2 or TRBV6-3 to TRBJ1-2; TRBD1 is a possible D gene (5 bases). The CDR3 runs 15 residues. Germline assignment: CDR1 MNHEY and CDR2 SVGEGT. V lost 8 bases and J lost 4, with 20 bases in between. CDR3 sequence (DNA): TGTGCCAGCGGCCGAGGGGCGCGGGTGGCCTATGGCTACACCTTC. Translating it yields CASGRGARVAYGYTF.

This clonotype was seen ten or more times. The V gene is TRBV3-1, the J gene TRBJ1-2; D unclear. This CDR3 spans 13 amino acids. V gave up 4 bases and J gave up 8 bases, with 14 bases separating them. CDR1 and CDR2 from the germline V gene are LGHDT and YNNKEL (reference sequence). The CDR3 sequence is CASSPRPGGGYTF. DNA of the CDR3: TGTGCCAGCAGCCCCCGCCCCGGTGGGGGCTACACCTTC. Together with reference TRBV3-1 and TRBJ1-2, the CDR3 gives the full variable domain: DTAVSQTPKYLVTQMGNDKSIKCEQNLGHDTMYWYKQDSKKFLKIMFSYNNKELIINETVPNRFSPKSPDKAHLNLHINSLELGDSAVYFCASSPRPGGGYTFGSGTRLTVV.

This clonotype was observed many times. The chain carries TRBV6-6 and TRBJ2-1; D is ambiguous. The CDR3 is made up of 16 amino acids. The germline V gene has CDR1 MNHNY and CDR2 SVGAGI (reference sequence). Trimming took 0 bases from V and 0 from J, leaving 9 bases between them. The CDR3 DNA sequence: TGTGCCAGCAGTTACTCGTTCTGGGACTCCTACAATGAGCAGTTCTTC. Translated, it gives CASSYSFWDSYNEQFF.

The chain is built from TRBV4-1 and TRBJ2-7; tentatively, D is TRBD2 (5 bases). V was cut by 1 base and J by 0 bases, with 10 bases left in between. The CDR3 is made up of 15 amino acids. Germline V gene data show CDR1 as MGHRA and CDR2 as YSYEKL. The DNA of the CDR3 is TGCGCCAGCAGCCAAGGACTACTCAGCTCCTACGAGCAGTACTTC. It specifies CASSQGLLSSYEQYF.